These T cell receptor beta chains were read from a single sample in a study of OX40 agonist ivuxolimab in advanced cancers. Some clones are missing from TCRdb's copy, which holds only in-frame ones; the method was immunoSEQ multiplex PCR. The sample holds some 87,000 clones, about 88% seen once. The source was CD4+ or CD8+ T cells sorted from blood, collected in a trial of the OX40 agonist ivuxolimab. The source of these receptors is an adult with an advanced solid tumor such as melanoma, head and neck, liver or kidney cancer. CDR3s include the opening cysteine and the closing phenylalanine or tryptophan. A D gene is named only where the DNA matches it firmly.

d_call j_call v_call cdr3_aa cdr3_nt
TRBD2 TRBJ2-5 TRBV2 CASSGVGREETQYF TGTGCCAGCAGTGGCGTTGGGAGGGAAGAGACCCAGTACTTC
TRBD2 TRBJ2-5 TRBV19 CASSIEGGHPENQYF TGTGCCAGTAGTATAGAGGGAGGGCATCCGGAAAACCAGTACTTC
NA TRBJ1-4 TRBV18 CASSPGEKLFF TGTGCCAGCTCACCGGGCGAAAAACTGTTTTTT
NA TRBJ2-3 TRBV30 CACNPKLGPGTDTQYF TGTGCCTGCAATCCCAAACTAGGTCCGGGGACAGATACGCAGTATTTT
NA TRBJ2-1 TRBV6-1 CASRTDSASYNEQFF TGTGCCAGCAGGACGGACAGTGCATCCTACAATGAGCAGTTCTTC
TRBD1 TRBJ1-5 TRBV7-2 CASSLDGTGFNQPQHF TGTGCCAGCAGCTTAGATGGGACAGGGTTCAATCAGCCCCAGCATTTT
NA TRBJ1-1 TRBV29-1 CSVQGTPDTEAFF TGCAGCGTTCAGGGAACCCCTGACACTGAAGCTTTCTTT
NA TRBJ2-1 TRBV5-1 CASSLIPASSYNEQFF TGCGCCAGCAGCTTGATTCCAGCGAGCTCCTACAATGAGCAGTTCTTC
TRBD2 TRBJ2-2 TRBV7-2 CASSLVKGLAVYGELFF TGTGCCAGCAGCTTAGTAAAGGGACTAGCAGTTTACGGGGAGCTGTTTTTT
NA TRBJ1-2 TRBV20-1 CSAGDNYGYTF TGCAGTGCTGGTGACAACTATGGCTACACCTTC
NA TRBJ1-4 TRBV2 CASSEVEYGGRLFF TGTGCCAGCAGTGAAGTTGAATATGGGGGAAGACTGTTTTTT
NA TRBJ1-1 TRBV5-1 CASSGINREKAEAFF TGCGCCAGCAGCGGGATCAATAGGGAAAAAGCTGAAGCTTTCTTT
NA TRBJ2-3 TRBV5-5 CASSLEGWGSTDTQYF TGTGCCAGCAGCTTGGAGGGGTGGGGTAGCACAGATACGCAGTATTTT
NA TRBJ2-7 TRBV7-2 CASTRGAGSYEQYF TGTGCCAGCACCCGGGGGGCAGGGTCCTACGAGCAGTACTTC
NA TRBJ2-5 TRBV11-2 CASSLDVQAWETQYF TGTGCCAGCAGCTTAGATGTCCAGGCCTGGGAGACCCAGTACTTC
NA TRBJ1-1 TRBV5-5 CASSLAGTTLFEAFF TGTGCCAGCAGCTTGGCGGGGACGACACTGTTTGAAGCTTTCTTT
TRBD2 TRBJ2-5 TRBV11-2 CASSLDLRTSKWEETQYF TGTGCCAGCAGCTTAGATCTCAGGACTAGCAAATGGGAAGAGACCCAGTACTTC
NA TRBJ2-5 TRBV19 CASSISGAERKTQYF TGTGCCAGTAGTATCTCCGGGGCAGAGCGTAAGACCCAGTACTTC
NA TRBJ2-7 TRBV14 CASSQLRTTATYEQYF TGTGCCAGCAGCCAATTGAGGACTACTGCGACCTACGAGCAGTACTTC